This TCR beta chain was identified during a study of T cell responses to AZD1222 COVID-19 vaccine. The repertoire was sequenced with immunoSEQ multiplex PCR; TCRdb's copy has only in-frame clones and lacks some. The repertoire has 100,000 to 150,000 clones, 91% of them found once; the top ten carry 1.5% to 2%. This clone was seen a single time. Its target is not known. Overall study results and limits: At 160-218 and 743-854, vaccine-associated CD4 TCRs were dominant, and they spanned spike.

The receptor was isolated from an adult who received the AZD1222 COVID-19 vaccine. The sample in question was peripheral blood, obtained 28 days after the second AZD1222 dose.

In DNA, the CDR3 is TGTGCCAGCAGCTTAAGCTCGGCCTCTGGAAACACCATATATTTT. Translation gives CASSLSSASGNTIYF. This chain links TRBV7-3 with TRBJ1-3; no clear D gene. The CDR3 runs 15 residues. Trimming shortened V by 1 base and J by 0 bases, and 7 bases separated the two germline ends. Germline V gene lookup returns CDR1 SGHTA and CDR2 FQGTGA.